The text below deals with one TCR beta chain. An end of the junction differs from the germline gene, which may be a read error. The data stem from a study of beta chain features in type 1 diabetes. Reverse transcribing all isolated RNA meant expressed TCRB transcripts were sequenced. Assay: immunoSEQ multiplex PCR; the TCRdb copy retains only in-frame clones and omits some. The data contain just over 150,000 clones, around 10% of them singletons. The CDR3 spans 15 residues. Germline V gene sequence: CDR1 SSHAT, CDR2 FNYEAQ (reference sequence). The chain carries TRBV7-7 and TRBJ2-1, with 10 bases fitting TRBD1. The source of this sequence is a man aged 18 to 29 in good health. The sample taken for sequencing was central memory CD4+ T cells from blood. CDR3 in amino acids: CASSPTGGRYNEQFF. For the CDR3, the DNA is TGTGCTAGCAGCCCGACAGGGGGCCGATACAATGAGCAGTTCTTC.